This T cell receptor beta chain originates from a study of blood T cell repertoires in COVID-19 (dated by TCRdb to the early 2020s). Describing the broader study: Collaborator samples came from the United States, Italy and Spain and covered acute and convalescent phases of COVID-19. Subjects who had been exposed to COVID-19, were actively infected with it, or had recovered from it provided the deeply sampled blood TCRbeta repertoires that made up the dataset. A freely available public database, intended as a resource for researchers studying the immune response to SARS-CoV-2, is where the repertoires were released. Where HLA class I and class II types were available, the types were taken from metadata supplied by the sample provider, not from assay-based typing. Samples came from the ongoing ImmuneRACE study (first 160 participants) plus 1,254 subjects from 6 global collaborators. Sample metadata almost always included a de-identified subject ID, COVID-19 status, age in years and sex. The material from the prospective study consisted of cDNA or gDNA derived from T cells, B-cell-depleted T cells, or PBMCs.

Concerning this clone itself: There is no known antigen for this receptor. Base qualities are not at hand, and no much larger clone is one base apart.

The paper as a whole reports these results and caveats: The quantity of clinical and demographic metadata differed by source and by participant and was supplied without curation.

Looking up the germline V gene yields CDR1 SGHDN and CDR2 FVKESK. From cysteine to phenylalanine, the CDR3 is 13 amino acids long. Just the 39-base CDR3 DNA is kept, in frame starting at base 1. V and J lose 2 bases and 6 bases, and a span of 5 bases separates them. Collaborating institutions collected whole blood in K2EDTA tubes following their own protocols. For TCRbeta analysis, collaborator samples were shipped as frozen whole blood, as isolated PBMCs, or as DNA extracted from either sample type. TCRbeta CDR3 regions were amplified from genomic DNA using the immunoSEQ Assay, a bias-controlled multiplex PCR. The authors' pipeline ran thus. Nucleated cell counts per sample were estimated from amplification of reference gene primers within the assay. To quantify the absolute abundance of each unique TCRbeta CDR3 rearrangement, sequence reads were collapsed and filtered. For each sample, productive Simpson clonality was calculated as the square root of Simpson's diversity index across productive rearrangements. As stored in TCRdb, this immuneACCESS dataset retains in-frame rearrangements with V and J assigned. A fraction of the clones does not appear; measured against another copy, unresolved V genes explain less than half of the discrepancy, and the remainder lacks a known reason. The DNA was the basis for D and trimming; V, J and clone size are from that table. This sample is represented by approximately 75,000 clones; around 80% of them were singletons. The ten largest clonotypes hold about 22% of the sample.

The receptor was derived from a woman aged 45-65 years with acute or convalescent COVID-19. The V and J segments used are TRBV14 and TRBJ1-6; the D segment could be TRBD1, given 5 matching bases. Sample: peripheral blood. The CDR3 region: CASSQQGNSPLHF. The nucleotides read TGTGCCAGCAGCCAACAGGGTAATTCACCCCTCCACTTT.